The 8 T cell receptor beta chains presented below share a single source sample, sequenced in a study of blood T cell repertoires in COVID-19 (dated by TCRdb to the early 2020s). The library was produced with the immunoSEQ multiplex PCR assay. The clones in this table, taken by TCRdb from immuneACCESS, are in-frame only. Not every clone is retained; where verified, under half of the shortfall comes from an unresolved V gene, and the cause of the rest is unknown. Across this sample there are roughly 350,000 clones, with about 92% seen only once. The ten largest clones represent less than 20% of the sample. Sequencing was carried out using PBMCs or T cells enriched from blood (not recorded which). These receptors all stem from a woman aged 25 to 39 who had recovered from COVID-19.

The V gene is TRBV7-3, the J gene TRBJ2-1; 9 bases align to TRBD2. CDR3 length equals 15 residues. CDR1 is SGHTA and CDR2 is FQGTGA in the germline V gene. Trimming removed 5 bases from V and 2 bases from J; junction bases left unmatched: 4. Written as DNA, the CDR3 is TGTGCCAGCAGCCCGCGGACTAGCGCCTACAATGAGCAGTTCTTC. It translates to CASSPRTSAYNEQFF. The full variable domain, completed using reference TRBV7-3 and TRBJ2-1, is GAGVSQTPSNKVTEKGKYVELRCDPISGHTALYWYRQSLGQGPEFLIYFQGTGAADDSGLPNDRFFAVRPEGSVSTLKIQRTERGDSAVYLCASSPRTSAYNEQFFGPGTRLTVL.

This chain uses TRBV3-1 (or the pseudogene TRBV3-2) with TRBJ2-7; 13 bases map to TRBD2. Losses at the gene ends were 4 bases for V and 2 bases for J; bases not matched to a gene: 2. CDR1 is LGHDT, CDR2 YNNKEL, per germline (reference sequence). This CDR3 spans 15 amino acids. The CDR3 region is CASSPGLAGAYEQYF. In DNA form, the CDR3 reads TGTGCCAGCAGCCCTGGACTAGCGGGGGCCTACGAGCAGTACTTC.

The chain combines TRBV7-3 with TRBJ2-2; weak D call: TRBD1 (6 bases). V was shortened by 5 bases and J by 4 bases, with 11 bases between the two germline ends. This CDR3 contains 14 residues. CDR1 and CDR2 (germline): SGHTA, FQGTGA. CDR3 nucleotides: TGTGCCAGCAGCCCCGACAGGCTCACCGGGGAGCTGTTTTTT. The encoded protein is CASSPDRLTGELFF.

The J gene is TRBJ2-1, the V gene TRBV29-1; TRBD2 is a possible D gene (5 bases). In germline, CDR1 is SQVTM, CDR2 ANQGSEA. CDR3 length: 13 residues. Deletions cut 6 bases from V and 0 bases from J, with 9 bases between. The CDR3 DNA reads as TGCAGCGTCGTAGCGAGCTCCTACAATGAGCAGTTCTTC. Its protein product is CSVVASSYNEQFF.

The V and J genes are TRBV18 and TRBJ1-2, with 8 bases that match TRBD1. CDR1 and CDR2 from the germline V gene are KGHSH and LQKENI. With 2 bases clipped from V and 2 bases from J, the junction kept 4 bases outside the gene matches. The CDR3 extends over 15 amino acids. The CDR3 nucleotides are TGTGCCAGCTCACCATCCCCAGGGGGCAACTATGGCTACACCTTC. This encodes CASSPSPGGNYGYTF.

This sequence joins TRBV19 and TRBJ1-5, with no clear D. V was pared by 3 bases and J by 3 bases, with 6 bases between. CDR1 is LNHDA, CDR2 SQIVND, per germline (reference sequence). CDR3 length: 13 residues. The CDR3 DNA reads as TGTGCCAGTAGTATTTCTATCAATCAGCCCCAGCATTTT. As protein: CASSISINQPQHF.

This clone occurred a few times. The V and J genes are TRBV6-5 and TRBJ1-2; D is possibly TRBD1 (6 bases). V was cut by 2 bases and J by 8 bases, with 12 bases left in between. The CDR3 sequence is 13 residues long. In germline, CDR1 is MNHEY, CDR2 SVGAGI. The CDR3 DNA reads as TGTGCCAGCAGTTACGGGACATTAAGCGGCTACACCTTC. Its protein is CASSYGTLSGYTF.

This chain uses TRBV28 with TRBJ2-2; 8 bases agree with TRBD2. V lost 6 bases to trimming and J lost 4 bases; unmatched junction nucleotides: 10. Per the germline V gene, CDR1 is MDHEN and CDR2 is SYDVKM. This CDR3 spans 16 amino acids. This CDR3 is CASRVLSSGGTGELFF. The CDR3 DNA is TGTGCCAGCAGGGTTCTATCGAGCGGGGGCACCGGGGAGCTGTTTTTT.